This is a list of T cell receptor beta chains from one sample in a study of cytomegalovirus exposure and HLA in healthy donors. Clones were sequenced by immunoSEQ multiplex PCR, and TCRdb holds only the in-frame ones, with some missing. The sample lists around 150,000 clones; approximately 80% were seen once. The sequencing sample was made of PBMCs. Receptors originate from a man aged 35 to 55 in good health and CMV-seronegative. Each CDR3 is given with its conserved first and last residue. D genes are given only for firm matches. Rows may omit the clone size; those that give it use once, few, many or a size class.

TRBV11-3,.,.,TRBJ1-1,TGTGCCAGCAGCTTAGGCGGGGAGGCTGAAGCTTTCTTT,CASSLGGEAEAFF
TRBV27,.,.,TRBJ1-1,TGTGCCAGCAGTATACCAGGGGCTGGAGTCACTGAAGCTTTCTTT,CASSIPGAGVTEAFF
TRBV2,TRBD2,.,TRBJ2-7,TGTGCCAGCAGTGACCGGGGGGTTCACGAGCAGTACTTC,CASSDRGVHEQYF
TRBV7-8,.,.,TRBJ2-7,TGTGCCAGCAGCTTACTCGGAGACCCCTACGAGCAGTACTTC,CASSLLGDPYEQYF
TRBV29-1,.,.,TRBJ1-1,TGCAGCGTGGCAGGGTCAGGGGTCTGGAACACTGAAGCTTTCTTT,CSVAGSGVWNTEAFF
TRBV2,.,.,TRBJ1-1,TGTGCCAGCAGTGAAGGGCGGCCCTGGGAAGCTTTCTTT,CASSEGRPWEAFF
TRBV7-3,.,once,TRBJ2-3,TGTGCCAGCAGCTCGGGGGGCGGCACAGATACGCAGTATTTT,CASSSGGGTDTQYF
TRBV4-1,TRBD1,once,TRBJ1-2,TGCGCCAGCAGCCAATCCCCGGGACAGGGCTTTAACTATGGCTACACCTTC,CASSQSPGQGFNYGYTF
TRBV6-1,.,.,TRBJ1-3,TGTGCCAGCAGTGCGACTCGAGGCACCATATATTTT,CASSATRGTIYF
TRBV7-9,TRBD1,.,TRBJ2-7,TGTGCCAGCAGACAGGGGGCCTCCTACGAGCAGTACTTC,CASRQGASYEQYF
TRBV7-3,.,.,TRBJ2-1,TGTGCCAGCAGCTTAATAGGGAGCTCCTACAATGAGCAGTTCTTC,CASSLIGSSYNEQFF
TRBV6-1,TRBD1,.,TRBJ2-7,TGTGCCAGCAATGAGGGGGACAGCTCCTACGAGCAGTACTTC,CASNEGDSSYEQYF
TRBV4-3,.,once,TRBJ2-2,TGCGCCAGCAGCCAAGATTGGCCAGGGCCCGGGGAGCTGTTTTTT,CASSQDWPGPGELFF
TRBV7-9,.,.,TRBJ2-5,TGTGCCAGCAGCAAGGGGGAGACCCAGTACTTC,CASSKGETQYF
TRBV28,.,.,TRBJ2-1,TGTGCCAGCACCCTGGGCCCTGAGCAGTTCTTC,CASTLGPEQFF
TRBV7-7,.,.,TRBJ2-7,TGTGCTAGCAGCCTAGGCAGGGTCTGGTTCTACGAGCAGTACTTC,CASSLGRVWFYEQYF
TRBV27,TRBD2,.,TRBJ2-5,TGTGCCAGCAGGCCTAGCGGGGGGGCCATCTTTCAAGAGACCCAGTACTTC,CASRPSGGAIFQETQYF
TRBV18,TRBD1,.,TRBJ1-2,TGTGCCAGCTCACCTTTGACAGGGGAGAATGGCTACACCTTC,CASSPLTGENGYTF
TRBV29-1,.,.,TRBJ2-3,TGCAGCGTCGGAGGGGGCGTAGATACGCAGTATTTT,CSVGGGVDTQYF
TRBV7-9,TRBD2,.,TRBJ2-7,TGTGCCAGCAGCGACCGGACTAGTTCTCCCTACGAGCAGTACTTC,CASSDRTSSPYEQYF
TRBV25-1,TRBD2,.,TRBJ2-5,TGTGCCAGCAGTGAATATGGCTCCTCGGCCGGTGGGAGGGCCCAGTACTTC,CASSEYGSSAGGRAQYF
TRBV6-1,TRBD1,.,TRBJ1-5,TGTGCCAGCAGAAGCCGGGACAGGTCTAATCAGCCCCAGCATTTT,CASRSRDRSNQPQHF
TRBV4-2,TRBD2,few,TRBJ2-3,TGTGCCAGCAGCCAAGGGACTAGCGGGTTATCTAGCACAGATACGCAGTATTTT,CASSQGTSGLSSTDTQYF
TRBV11-2,.,.,TRBJ1-1,TGTGCCAGCAGCTTAGAGGGTTCAGGGTGGAGGGACACTGAAGCTTTCTTT,CASSLEGSGWRDTEAFF
TRBV5-1,TRBD1,.,TRBJ1-2,TGCGCCAGCAGCTTGAATGTCTTAGTTGCAGGGGGCGATGGCTACACCTTC,CASSLNVLVAGGDGYTF
TRBV5-1,TRBD1,once,TRBJ2-3,TGCGCCAGCAGCTCCTGGGACAGGGGCACAGATACGCAGTATTTT,CASSSWDRGTDTQYF
TRBV14,.,.,TRBJ2-2,TGTGCCAGCACTGGAGCGAACACCGGGGAGCTGTTTTTT,CASTGANTGELFF
TRBV6-5,.,.,TRBJ2-7,TGTGCCAGCAGTTACGTGGACAGGCAGTACTTC,CASSYVDRQYF
TRBV28,TRBD1,once,TRBJ1-2,TGTGCCAGCAGTTTATTTGGCAGGGGGTATGGCTACACCTTC,CASSLFGRGYGYTF
TRBV5-1,TRBD1,.,TRBJ2-1,TGCGCCAGCAGCTCTCCCGGGACAGATCCAGATGAGCAGTTCTTC,CASSSPGTDPDEQFF
TRBV5-4,.,.,TRBJ1-2,TGTGCCAGCAGTCAATTAGCTACTAACTATGGCTACACCTTC,CASSQLATNYGYTF
TRBV5-1,TRBD2,.,TRBJ2-1,TGCGCCAGCAGCCCGAGTGGGGGGGACCTCGGCGAGTTCTTC,CASSPSGGDLGEFF
TRBV7-6,.,.,TRBJ1-4,TGTGCCAGCAGCGGAACAGCAGGGTCTCTCGAACTGTTTTTT,CASSGTAGSLELFF
TRBV18,TRBD2,.,TRBJ2-1,TGTGCCAGCTCACTCCTTATAGCGGGGGGGACCTACAATGAGCAGTTCTTC,CASSLLIAGGTYNEQFF
TRBV7-9,TRBD1,.,TRBJ2-7,TGTGCCAGCAGCGAGGGGACAGGGTTGGACGAGCAGTACTTC,CASSEGTGLDEQYF
TRBV30,.,few,TRBJ2-1,TGTGCCTGGAGGCAAGGGGGGGCCCTATACAATGAGCAGTTCTTC,CAWRQGGALYNEQFF
TRBV27,TRBD2,once,TRBJ2-3,TGTGCCAGCTCAGCGGGGGGGCCGGATACGCAGTATTTT,CASSAGGPDTQYF
TRBV29-1,.,.,TRBJ2-7,TGCAGCGTTGAAGATCGTGTAGCCCACGAGCAGTACTTC,CSVEDRVAHEQYF
TRBV7-9,.,.,TRBJ1-1,TGTGCCAGCAGCTTAGCAGGGGTGAACACTGAAGCTTTCTTT,CASSLAGVNTEAFF
TRBV18,.,.,TRBJ1-4,TGTGCCAGCTCACTTTCCCGGGGGGAAAAACTGTTTTTT,CASSLSRGEKLFF
TRBV7-3,TRBD2,.,TRBJ2-1,TGTGCCAGCAGCTTAAACGCTCCTGTTTTCACTAGCGGGCTCTCCTACAATGAGCAGTTCTTC,CASSLNAPVFTSGLSYNEQFF
TRBV7-2,.,.,TRBJ1-3,TGTGCCAGCGCTTTTACCAGCTCTGGAAACACCATATATTTT,CASAFTSSGNTIYF
TRBV15,TRBD1,.,TRBJ2-7,TGTGCCACCAGCAGGGACAGGGGTTACGAGCAGTACTTC,CATSRDRGYEQYF
TRBV5-8,.,.,TRBJ2-5,TGTGCCAGCAGCTTCGGATTAGGGTTGGGAGCGGAGACCCAGTACTTC,CASSFGLGLGAETQYF
TRBV2,TRBD1,.,TRBJ2-7,TGTGCCAGCAGTGAAGGGACAGGGCTCTCCTACGAGCAGTACTTC,CASSEGTGLSYEQYF
TRBV7-3,TRBD1,.,TRBJ2-3,TGTGCCAGCAGCTTACTAGGGACAGGGGCCACAGATACGCAGTATTTT,CASSLLGTGATDTQYF
TRBV27,.,.,TRBJ2-7,TGTGCCAGCAGTCCCGACATCTCCTACGAGCAGTACTTC,CASSPDISYEQYF
TRBV28,.,.,TRBJ1-4,TGTGCCAGCAGAGAGCAGGGGCGACTCAATGAAAAACTGTTTTTT,CASREQGRLNEKLFF
TRBV4-1,.,.,TRBJ2-2,TGCGCCAGCAGCCAAGCCCTGAGGTCCGGGGAGCTGTTTTTT,CASSQALRSGELFF
TRBV27,.,.,TRBJ1-1,TGTGCCAGCAGTTTAGGGGGCGATTATTACACTGAAGCTTTCTTT,CASSLGGDYYTEAFF
TRBV13,.,.,TRBJ1-1,TGTGCCAGCAGCTTAGGGGGAGTGAACACTGAAGCTTTCTTT,CASSLGGVNTEAFF
TRBV10-3,TRBD1,few,TRBJ1-4,TGTGCCGTAAAAAGTGGGACAGATGAAAAACTGTTTTTT,CAVKSGTDEKLFF